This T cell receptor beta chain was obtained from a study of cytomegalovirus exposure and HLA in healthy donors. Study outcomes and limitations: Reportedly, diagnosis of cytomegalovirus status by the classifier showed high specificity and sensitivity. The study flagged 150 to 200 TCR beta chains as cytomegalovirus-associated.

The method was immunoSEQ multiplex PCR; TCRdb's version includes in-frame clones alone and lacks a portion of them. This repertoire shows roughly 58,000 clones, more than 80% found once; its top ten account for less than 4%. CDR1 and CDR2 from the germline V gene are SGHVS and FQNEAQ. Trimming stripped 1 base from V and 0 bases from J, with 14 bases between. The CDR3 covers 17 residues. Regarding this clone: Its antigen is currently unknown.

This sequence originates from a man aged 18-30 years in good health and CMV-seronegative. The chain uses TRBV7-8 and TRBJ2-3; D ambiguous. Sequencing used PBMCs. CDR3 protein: CASSLDAAGSSTDTQYF. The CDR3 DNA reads TGTGCCAGCAGCTTAGACGCGGCTGGGTCTAGCACAGATACGCAGTATTTT.